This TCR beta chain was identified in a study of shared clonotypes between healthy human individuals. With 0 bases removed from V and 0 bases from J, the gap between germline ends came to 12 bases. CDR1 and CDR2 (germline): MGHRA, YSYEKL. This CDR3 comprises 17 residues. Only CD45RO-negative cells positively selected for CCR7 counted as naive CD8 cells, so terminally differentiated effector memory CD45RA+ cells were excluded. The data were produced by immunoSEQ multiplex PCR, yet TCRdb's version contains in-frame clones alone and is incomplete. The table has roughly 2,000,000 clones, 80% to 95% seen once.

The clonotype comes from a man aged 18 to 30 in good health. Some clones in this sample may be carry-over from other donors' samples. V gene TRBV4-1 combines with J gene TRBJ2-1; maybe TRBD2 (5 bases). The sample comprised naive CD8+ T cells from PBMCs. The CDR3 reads CASSQDRRRSSYNEQFF. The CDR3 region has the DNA TGCGCCAGCAGCCAAGATCGGCGGAGGAGCTCCTACAATGAGCAGTTCTTC.